These T cell receptor beta chains were read from a single sample in a study of T cells in Graves' hyperthyroidism and ophthalmopathy. Each CDR3 protein is one row after TCRdb ran MiXCR on the multiplex PCR reads. Among 490,000 or so distinct CDR3 sequences listed, about 20% were seen once. The source material was blood. The receptors here all came from a woman in her 70s with Graves' ophthalmopathy. Both conserved end residues are trimmed from each CDR3. Size tells how often a clone was seen (once, few, many) or the class of an expanded clone, and some rows leave it out.

>.|TRBV7-8|TRBJ2-1
ASSLAASGRASEQF
>few|TRBV28|TRBJ2-7
ASTLRQGARGEQY
>many|TRBV11-2|TRBJ2-5
ASSPGAVQETQY
>few|TRBV9|TRBJ2-2
ASSGTGPELF
>many|TRBV7-2|TRBJ1-1
ASRKDRGGTEAF
>few|TRBV7-9|TRBJ1-2
ASSPGQGYT
>.|TRBV2|TRBJ1-3
ASNLDRAAGNTIY
>.|TRBV11-3|TRBJ2-3
ASSLDRSTQY
>many|TRBV12-3/TRBV12-4|TRBJ1-5
ASSLTSINQPQH
>.|TRBV18|TRBJ2-1
ASSTGQGEQF
>many|TRBV11-2|TRBJ2-5
ASSIPGLRMGTQY
>few|TRBV5-5|TRBJ1-5
ASSLPYQPQH
>many|TRBV11-2|TRBJ1-1
ASSSDRVNTEAF
>.|TRBV20-1|TRBJ1-2
SARDREGRREWYGYT
>many|TRBV20-1|TRBJ2-1
SALAGGPNEQF
>.|TRBV7-7|TRBJ2-1
ASSTGLADEQF
>.|TRBV7-9|TRBJ1-2
ASSWVSYGYT
>.|TRBV5-1|TRBJ2-7
ASSLTGTSRDEQY